The 10 T cell receptor beta chains in this list originate from one sample, sequenced in a study of blood T cell repertoires in COVID-19. Measured with immunoSEQ multiplex PCR; TCRdb has only the in-frame clones, and not every one. The table includes about 430,000 clones, about 88% detected once. What was sequenced was PBMCs or T cells enriched from blood (not recorded which). The receptors stem from a woman aged 18-29 years who had been exposed to COVID-19.

This chain uses TRBV28 with TRBJ1-5; tentatively, D is TRBD1 (5 bases). Germline V gives CDR1 MDHEN, CDR2 SYDVKM. Between the trimmed V and J ends, which lost 2 bases and 6 bases, there was a span of 8 bases. The CDR3 contains 13 residues. This chain's CDR3 is CASSLQGSQPQHF. DNA for the CDR3: TGTGCCAGCAGTTTACAGGGCTCTCAGCCCCAGCATTTT.

This chain uses TRBV28 with TRBJ1-4, with D possibly TRBD1 on 6 matching bases. Between the trimmed V and J ends, which lost 4 bases and 3 bases, there was a span of 9 bases. This CDR3 has 14 residues. Germline V gives CDR1 MDHEN, CDR2 SYDVKM. The CDR3 nucleotides are TGTGCCAGCAGTTCCCAGGGGCCTAATGAAAAACTGTTTTTT. Its translation is CASSSQGPNEKLFF.

The chain joins TRBV5-5 to TRBJ1-2; 8 positions match TRBD1. The ends lost 1 base at V and 8 bases at J; junction bases unmatched: 7. CDR1 and CDR2 from the germline V gene are SGHKS and YYEKEE (reference sequence). The CDR3 consists of 14 residues. In DNA, the CDR3 is TGTGCCAGCAGCTTGTACGAAGGGACAGGCGGCTACACCTTC. This gives the protein CASSLYEGTGGYTF. The full variable domain, in which reference TRBV5-5 and TRBJ1-2 provide the parts outside the CDR3, is DAGVTQSPTHLIKTRGQQVTLRCSPISGHKSVSWYQQVLGQGPQFIFQYYEKEERGRGNFPDRFSARQFPNYSSELNVNALLLGDSALYLCASSLYEGTGGYTFGSGTRLTVV.

A few counts support this clone. The chain is built from TRBV4-1 and TRBJ2-1, with 9 positions matching TRBD2. The junction had 8 bases not matched to a gene; V was cut back by 9 bases and J by 8 bases. The CDR3 spans 13 residues. Germline lookup yields CDR1 MGHRA and CDR2 YSYEKL. CDR3: CASKAGGRDEQFF. CDR3 bases: TGCGCCAGTAAGGCGGGGGGGCGCGATGAGCAGTTCTTC.

This clone was seen only once. CDR3 coding DNA: TGCGCCAGCAGCCAGGATAGTGGGGGCGCGGACACTGAAGCTTTCTTT. Its translation is CASSQDSGGADTEAFF. This rearrangement joins TRBV4-3 to TRBJ1-1; maybe TRBD1 (6 bases). This CDR3 has 16 amino acids. Germline CDR1 reads LGHNA; CDR2 reads YSLEER. The V end lost 3 bases, the J end lost 3 bases, and 17 bases lay between the germline ends.

The rearrangement uses TRBV3-1 (or the pseudogene TRBV3-2) and TRBJ2-2; the D gene is possibly TRBD2 (5 bases). With 1 base removed from V and 6 bases from J, the gap between germline ends came to 15 bases. This CDR3 is built from 16 residues. Germline values: CDR1 LGHDT, CDR2 YNNKEL (reference sequence). In nucleotides, the CDR3 is TGTGCCAGCAGCCAAGTTTCGCCTAGCTGGGCCGGGGAGCTGTTTTTT. Amino acids: CASSQVSPSWAGELFF.

This chain uses TRBV27 with TRBJ1-5, with D tentatively TRBD1 (5 bases). V was pared by 2 bases and J by 3 bases, with 11 bases between. The length of the CDR3 is 15 residues. Germline lookup yields CDR1 MNHEY and CDR2 SMNVEV (reference sequence). Here the CDR3 DNA reads TGTGCCAGCAGTTTAGGGGGGTCCAACAATCAGCCCCAGCATTTT. Encoded protein: CASSLGGSNNQPQHF.

This chain links TRBV28 with TRBJ1-6, with 9 bases identical to TRBD1. CDR1 MDHEN and CDR2 SYDVKM come from the germline V gene. The CDR3 is 16 residues long. Trimming at V came to 6 bases and at J to 10 bases, leaving 13 bases not matched to a gene. CDR3 DNA: TGTGCCAGCAGGCTCCCCCCCCGGGACAGGGACTCACCCCTCCACTTT. Residues: CASRLPPRDRDSPLHF.

The chain carries TRBV6-5 and TRBJ2-1; a possible D gene is TRBD2 (6 bases). The germline CDR1 and CDR2 sequences are MNHEY and SVGAGI. The CDR3 has 16 residues. Trimming shortened V by 4 bases and J by 4 bases, and 17 bases separated the two germline ends. The CDR3 DNA follows: TGTGCCAGCAGTTCCGGGACTTTCACCACATACAATGAGCAGTTCTTC. The encoded protein is CASSSGTFTTYNEQFF.

V gene TRBV19 combines with J gene TRBJ1-1; tentatively, D is TRBD1 (5 bases). Trimming left V 3 bases short and J 7 bases short, with 12 bases between. CDR3 size: 13 residues. Germline-derived CDR1 and CDR2 are LNHDA and SQIVND (reference sequence). The CDR3 nucleotides are TGTGCCAGTAGTATCCAGCAGGGCGGTGAAGCTTTCTTT. Translated: CASSIQQGGEAFF.